The TCR beta chain described here comes from a study of cytomegalovirus exposure and HLA in healthy donors. Points on this clone: The antigen remains undetermined.

Study conclusions and caveats: Apparent HLA restriction characterized most CMV-associated TCR beta chains in a later analysis. What was likely a sequencing artifact was a cluster of highly shared sequence variants.

The PCR was carried out with 60 Vbeta primers and 13 Jbeta primers. Here immunoSEQ multiplex PCR was the method, and the copy in TCRdb shows in-frame clones only, minus some. The table records about 110,000 clones, about 12% of them present only once. The CDR3 runs to 17 residues. With V trimmed by 1 base and J by 1 base, 5 bases remained unmatched. Germline values: CDR1 SGHAT, CDR2 FQNNGV. This chain uses TRBV11-2 with TRBJ1-5, with 9 bases that match TRBD1. The TCR sequence derives from a middle-aged man in good health and CMV-seropositive. Input material: PBMCs. The CDR3 here is CASSLAGTGTSNQPQHF. The CDR3 region has the DNA TGTGCCAGCAGCTTAGCTGGGACAGGGACGAGCAATCAGCCCCAGCATTTT.